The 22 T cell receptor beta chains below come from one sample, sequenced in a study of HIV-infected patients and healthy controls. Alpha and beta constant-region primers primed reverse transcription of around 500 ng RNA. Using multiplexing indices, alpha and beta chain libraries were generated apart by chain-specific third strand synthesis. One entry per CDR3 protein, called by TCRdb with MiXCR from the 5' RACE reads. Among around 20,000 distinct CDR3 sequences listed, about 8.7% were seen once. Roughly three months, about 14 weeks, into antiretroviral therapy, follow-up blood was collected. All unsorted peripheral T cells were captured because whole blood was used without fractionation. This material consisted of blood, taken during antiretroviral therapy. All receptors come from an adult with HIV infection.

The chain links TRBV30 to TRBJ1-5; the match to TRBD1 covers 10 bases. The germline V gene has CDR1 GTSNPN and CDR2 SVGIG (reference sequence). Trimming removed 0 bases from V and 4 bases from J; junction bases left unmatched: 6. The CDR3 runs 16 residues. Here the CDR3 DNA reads TGTGCCTGGAGTGTAATCGGGACAGGGGATAATCAGCCCCAGCATTTT. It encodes CAWSVIGTGDNQPQHF.

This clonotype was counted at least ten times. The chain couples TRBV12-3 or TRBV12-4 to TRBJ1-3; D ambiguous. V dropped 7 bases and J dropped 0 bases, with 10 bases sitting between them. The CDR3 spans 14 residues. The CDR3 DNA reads TGTGCCAGCATCCAGACCGGCTCTGGAAACACCATATATTTT. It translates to CASIQTGSGNTIYF.

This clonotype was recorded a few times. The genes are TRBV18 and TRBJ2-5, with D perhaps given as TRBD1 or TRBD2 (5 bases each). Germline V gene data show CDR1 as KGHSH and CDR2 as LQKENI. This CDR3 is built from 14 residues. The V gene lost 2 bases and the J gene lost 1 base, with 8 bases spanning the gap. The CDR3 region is CASSPVGVQETQYF. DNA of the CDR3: TGTGCCAGCTCACCAGTGGGGGTCCAAGAGACCCAGTACTTC.

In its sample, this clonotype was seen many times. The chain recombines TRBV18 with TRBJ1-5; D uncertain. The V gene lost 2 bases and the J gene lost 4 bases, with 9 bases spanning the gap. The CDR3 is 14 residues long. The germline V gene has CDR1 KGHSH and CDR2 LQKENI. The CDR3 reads CASSPNWGNQPQHF. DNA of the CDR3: TGTGCCAGCTCACCAAATTGGGGTAATCAGCCCCAGCATTTT.

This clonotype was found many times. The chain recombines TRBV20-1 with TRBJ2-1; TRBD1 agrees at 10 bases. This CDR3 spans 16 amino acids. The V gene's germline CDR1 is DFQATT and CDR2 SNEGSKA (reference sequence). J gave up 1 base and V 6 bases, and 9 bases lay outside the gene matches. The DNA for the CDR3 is TGCAGTGCGTGGGACAGGGGCGCAATTTCCTACAATGAGCAGTTCTTC. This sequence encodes CSAWDRGAISYNEQFF.

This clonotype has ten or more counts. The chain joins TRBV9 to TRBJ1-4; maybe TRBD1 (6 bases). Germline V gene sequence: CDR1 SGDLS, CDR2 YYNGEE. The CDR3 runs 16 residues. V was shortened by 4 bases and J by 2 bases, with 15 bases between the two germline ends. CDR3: CASSTTGTLTNEKLFF. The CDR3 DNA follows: TGTGCCAGCAGCACTACAGGGACGTTGACTAATGAAAAACTGTTTTTT.

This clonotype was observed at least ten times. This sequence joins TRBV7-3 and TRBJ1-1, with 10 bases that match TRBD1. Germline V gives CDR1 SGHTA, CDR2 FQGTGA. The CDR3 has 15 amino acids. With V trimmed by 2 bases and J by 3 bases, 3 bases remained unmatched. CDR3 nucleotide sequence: TGTGCCAGCAGCTTAGGGACAGGGGTCGACACTGAAGCTTTCTTT. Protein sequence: CASSLGTGVDTEAFF.

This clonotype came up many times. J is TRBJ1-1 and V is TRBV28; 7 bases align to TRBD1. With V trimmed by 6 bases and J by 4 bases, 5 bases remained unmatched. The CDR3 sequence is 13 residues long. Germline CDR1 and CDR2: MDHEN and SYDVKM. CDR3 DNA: TGTGCCAGCAGCTTTACAGGGGCCACTGAAGCTTTCTTT. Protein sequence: CASSFTGATEAFF.

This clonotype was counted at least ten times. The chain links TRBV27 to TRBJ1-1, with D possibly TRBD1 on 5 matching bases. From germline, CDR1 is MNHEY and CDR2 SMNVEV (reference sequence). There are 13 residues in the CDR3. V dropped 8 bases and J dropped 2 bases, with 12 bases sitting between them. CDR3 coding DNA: TGTGCCAGCGGTGACAGCTACAACACTGAAGCTTTCTTT. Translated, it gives CASGDSYNTEAFF.

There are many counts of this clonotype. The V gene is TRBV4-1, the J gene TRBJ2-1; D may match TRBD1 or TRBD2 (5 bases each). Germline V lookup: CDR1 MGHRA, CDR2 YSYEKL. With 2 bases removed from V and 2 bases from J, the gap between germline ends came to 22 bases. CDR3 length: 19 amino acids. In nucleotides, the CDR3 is TGCGCCAGCAGCCAAAGTCCCGGGACGGGCTTTAGCCCCTACAATGAGCAGTTCTTC. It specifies CASSQSPGTGFSPYNEQFF.

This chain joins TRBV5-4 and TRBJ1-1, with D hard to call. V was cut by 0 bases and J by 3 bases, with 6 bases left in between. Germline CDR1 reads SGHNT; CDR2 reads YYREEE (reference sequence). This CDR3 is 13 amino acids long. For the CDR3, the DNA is TGTGCCAGCAGCTTGGGCGGGGACACTGAAGCTTTCTTT. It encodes CASSLGGDTEAFF.

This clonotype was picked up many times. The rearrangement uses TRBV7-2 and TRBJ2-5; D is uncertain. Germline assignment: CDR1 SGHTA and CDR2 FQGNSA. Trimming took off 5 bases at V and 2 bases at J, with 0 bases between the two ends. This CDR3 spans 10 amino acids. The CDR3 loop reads CASSQETQYF. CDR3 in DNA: TGTGCCAGCAGCCAAGAGACCCAGTACTTC. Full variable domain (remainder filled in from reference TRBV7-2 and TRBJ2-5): GAGVSQSPSNKVTEKGKDVELRCDPISGHTALYWYRQSLGQGLEFLIYFQGNSAPDKSGLPSDRFSAERTGGSVSTLTIQRTQQEDSAVYLCASSQETQYFGPGTRLLVL.

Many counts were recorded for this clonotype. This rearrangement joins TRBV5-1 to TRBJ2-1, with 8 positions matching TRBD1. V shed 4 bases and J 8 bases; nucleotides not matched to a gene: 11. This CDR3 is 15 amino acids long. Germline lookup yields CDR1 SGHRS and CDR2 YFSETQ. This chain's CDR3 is CASSEGGQDTDEQFF. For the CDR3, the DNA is TGCGCCAGCAGCGAAGGGGGACAGGATACGGATGAGCAGTTCTTC.

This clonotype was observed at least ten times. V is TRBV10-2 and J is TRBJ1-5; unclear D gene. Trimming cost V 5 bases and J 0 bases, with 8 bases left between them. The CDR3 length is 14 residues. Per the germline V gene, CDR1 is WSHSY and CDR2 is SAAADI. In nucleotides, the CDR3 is TGCGCCAGCAGTACTATGGGTAGCAATCAGCCCCAGCATTTT. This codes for CASSTMGSNQPQHF.

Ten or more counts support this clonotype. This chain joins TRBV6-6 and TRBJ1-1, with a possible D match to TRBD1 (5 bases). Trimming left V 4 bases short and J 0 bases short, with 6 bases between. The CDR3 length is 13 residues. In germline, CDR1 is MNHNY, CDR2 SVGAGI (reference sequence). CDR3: CASSWGMNTEAFF. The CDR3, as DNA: TGTGCCAGCAGTTGGGGCATGAACACTGAAGCTTTCTTT.

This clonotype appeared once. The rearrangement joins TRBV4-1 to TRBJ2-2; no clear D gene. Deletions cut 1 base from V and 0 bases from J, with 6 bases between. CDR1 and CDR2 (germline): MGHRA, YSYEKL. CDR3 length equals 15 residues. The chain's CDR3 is CASSQGGTNTGELFF. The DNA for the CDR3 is TGCGCCAGCAGCCAAGGCGGAACGAACACCGGGGAGCTGTTTTTT.

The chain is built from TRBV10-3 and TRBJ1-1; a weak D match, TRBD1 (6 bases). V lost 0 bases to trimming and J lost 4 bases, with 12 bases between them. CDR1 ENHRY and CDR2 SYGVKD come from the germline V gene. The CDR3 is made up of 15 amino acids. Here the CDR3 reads CAISESGGHGTEAFF. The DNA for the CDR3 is TGTGCCATCAGTGAGTCGGGGGGGCACGGCACTGAAGCTTTCTTT.

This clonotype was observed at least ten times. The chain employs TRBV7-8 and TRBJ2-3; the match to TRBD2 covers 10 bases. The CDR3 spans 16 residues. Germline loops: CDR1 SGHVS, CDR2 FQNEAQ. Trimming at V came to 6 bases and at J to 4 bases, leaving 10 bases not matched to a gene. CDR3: CASSHPPSGGPDTQYF. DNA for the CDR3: TGTGCCAGCAGTCACCCTCCTAGCGGGGGCCCAGATACGCAGTATTTT.

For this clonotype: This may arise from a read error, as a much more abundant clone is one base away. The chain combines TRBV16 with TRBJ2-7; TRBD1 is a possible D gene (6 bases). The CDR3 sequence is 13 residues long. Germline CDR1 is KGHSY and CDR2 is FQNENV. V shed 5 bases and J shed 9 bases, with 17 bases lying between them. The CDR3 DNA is TGTGCCAGCAGCGAAAACAGGGCGGGTGGGCAGTACTTC. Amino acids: CASSENRAGGQYF.

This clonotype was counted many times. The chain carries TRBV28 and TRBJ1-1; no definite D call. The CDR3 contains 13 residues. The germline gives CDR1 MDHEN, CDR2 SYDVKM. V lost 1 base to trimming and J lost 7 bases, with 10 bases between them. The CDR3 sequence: CASSLSSPYEAFF. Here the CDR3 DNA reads TGTGCCAGCAGTTTATCGTCACCTTATGAAGCTTTCTTT.

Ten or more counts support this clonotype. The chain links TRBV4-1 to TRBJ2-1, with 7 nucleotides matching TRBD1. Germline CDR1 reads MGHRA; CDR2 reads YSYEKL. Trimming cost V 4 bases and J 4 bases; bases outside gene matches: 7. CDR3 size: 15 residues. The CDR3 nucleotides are TGCGCCAGCAGCCCCGGACAGGCCGCTTACAATGAGCAGTTCTTC. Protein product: CASSPGQAAYNEQFF.

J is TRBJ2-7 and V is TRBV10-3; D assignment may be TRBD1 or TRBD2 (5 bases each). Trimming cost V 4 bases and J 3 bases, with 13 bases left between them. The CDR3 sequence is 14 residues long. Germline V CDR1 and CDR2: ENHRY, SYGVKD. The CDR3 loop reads CAISVVRDDYEQYF. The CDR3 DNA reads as TGTGCCATCAGTGTTGTCAGGGACGACTACGAGCAGTACTTC.